This T cell receptor beta chain was identified during a study of OX40 agonist ivuxolimab in advanced cancers. Background on the study: Intravenous ivuxolimab was administered to patients every 2 weeks at 0.01 to 10 mg/kg. About 40% of patients had received prior checkpoint inhibitor therapy. The dose-escalation group included hepatocellular carcinoma, melanoma, renal cell carcinoma and head and neck cancer. Study-wide findings and caveats: In a subset of nonresponders, normalized T-cell clonal expansion was also low.

This clone has only a few counts. Its matching antigen is unknown. The data were produced by immunoSEQ multiplex PCR, yet TCRdb's version contains in-frame clones alone and is incomplete. The sample lists 74,000 or so clones; about 88% were seen once. The receptor comes from an adult with an advanced solid tumor such as melanoma, head and neck, liver or kidney cancer. Sample: CD4+ or CD8+ T cells sorted from blood, taken in a trial of the OX40 agonist ivuxolimab.

The CDR3 DNA reads as TGCGCCAGCAGCTTGGAAGGGGTCCGAGAGACCCAGTACTTC. The encoded protein is CASSLEGVRETQYF. The chain recombines TRBV5-1 with TRBJ2-5; a possible D gene is TRBD1 (5 bases). CDR3 length: 14 amino acids. Trimming took off 0 bases at V and 4 bases at J, with 10 bases between the two ends. Germline CDR1 and CDR2: SGHRS and YFSETQ.